The rows below give T cell receptor beta chains drawn from one sample of a study of blood T cell repertoires in COVID-19. Repertoires were generated with immunoSEQ multiplex PCR, while TCRdb's copy carries only in-frame clones and drops some. The sample records some 130,000 clones, roughly 84% being singletons. Source material: peripheral blood. These receptors all stem from a woman in her twenties or thirties who had recovered from COVID-19. Each CDR3 is given with its conserved first and last residue. Fields, in order: J gene, D gene, clone size, V gene, CDR3 DNA, CDR3 protein. D genes are given only for firm matches. Expanded clones are given a class, and other clones once, few, many or no size at all.

J gene: TRBJ1-1
D gene: .
clone size: once
V gene: TRBV10-3
CDR3 DNA: TGTGCCATCAGTGAAGGGGCGCGGAGTGAAGCTTTCTTT
CDR3 protein: CAISEGARSEAFF

J gene: TRBJ1-2
D gene: .
clone size: .
V gene: TRBV21-1
CDR3 DNA: TGTGCCAGCAGCAAAGATGGGGGGTCCTACGACTACACCTTC
CDR3 protein: CASSKDGGSYDYTF

J gene: TRBJ1-4
D gene: TRBD1
clone size: .
V gene: TRBV18
CDR3 DNA: TGTGCCAGCTCGCCGGGACAGGGGGACGAAAAACTGTTTTTT
CDR3 protein: CASSPGQGDEKLFF

J gene: TRBJ1-2
D gene: .
clone size: .
V gene: TRBV5-1
CDR3 DNA: TGCGCCAGCAGCTTCCTGGGTGAGGGAGAGGACTATGGCTACACCTTC
CDR3 protein: CASSFLGEGEDYGYTF

J gene: TRBJ2-7
D gene: .
clone size: .
V gene: TRBV27
CDR3 DNA: TGTGCCAGCCGAAAAGGACGGGACTACGAGCAGTACTTC
CDR3 protein: CASRKGRDYEQYF

J gene: TRBJ1-2
D gene: .
clone size: .
V gene: TRBV19
CDR3 DNA: TGTGCCAGTAGTACAGCCAAGGCAGGGAACTATGGCTACACCTTC
CDR3 protein: CASSTAKAGNYGYTF

J gene: TRBJ2-7
D gene: TRBD1
clone size: .
V gene: TRBV11-2
CDR3 DNA: TGTGCCAGCAGGCGAGTCCGGGACAGCAACTACGAGCAGTACTTC
CDR3 protein: CASRRVRDSNYEQYF

J gene: TRBJ2-1
D gene: .
clone size: .
V gene: TRBV7-3
CDR3 DNA: TGTGCCAGCAGCGAGAACTCCTACAATGAGCAGTTCTTC
CDR3 protein: CASSENSYNEQFF

J gene: TRBJ2-1
D gene: .
clone size: .
V gene: TRBV6-4
CDR3 DNA: TGTGCCAGCAGTCCCGACAGGTACAATGAGCAGTTCTTC
CDR3 protein: CASSPDRYNEQFF

J gene: TRBJ2-7
D gene: TRBD1
clone size: .
V gene: TRBV18
CDR3 DNA: TGTGCCAGCTCACCGGAGGACAGGGGGCGCGAGCAGTACTTC
CDR3 protein: CASSPEDRGREQYF

J gene: TRBJ2-3
D gene: TRBD2
clone size: .
V gene: TRBV29-1
CDR3 DNA: TGCAGCGTTGAAAACTCAATCTGGTTTTGGCCGGGAGGGAGCACAGATACGCAGTATTTT
CDR3 protein: CSVENSIWFWPGGSTDTQYF

J gene: TRBJ2-5
D gene: TRBD2
clone size: .
V gene: TRBV6-5
CDR3 DNA: TGTGCCAGCACGATTAGCGGGAGATGGGAGACCCAGTACTTC
CDR3 protein: CASTISGRWETQYF

J gene: TRBJ2-7
D gene: .
clone size: few
V gene: TRBV7-2
CDR3 DNA: TGTGCCAGCAGCTTAAAACTACCGCGTCGATCCGAGCAGTACTTC
CDR3 protein: CASSLKLPRRSEQYF

J gene: TRBJ2-3
D gene: TRBD1
clone size: .
V gene: TRBV19
CDR3 DNA: TGTGCCAGTAGTATAGGACAGGGGACTAGCACAGATACGCAGTATTTT
CDR3 protein: CASSIGQGTSTDTQYF

J gene: TRBJ2-5
D gene: TRBD1
clone size: .
V gene: TRBV7-6
CDR3 DNA: TGTGCCAGCAGCGTCAACAGGGGGACGGGAGAGACCCAGTACTTC
CDR3 protein: CASSVNRGTGETQYF

J gene: TRBJ2-5
D gene: .
clone size: .
V gene: TRBV7-9
CDR3 DNA: TGTGCCAGCGCCAGCCGGGGCGGGACTCAAGAGACCCAGTACTTC
CDR3 protein: CASASRGGTQETQYF

J gene: TRBJ2-3
D gene: TRBD2
clone size: .
V gene: TRBV5-6
CDR3 DNA: TGTGCCAGCAGCTTGGAGGCTAGCGGGCTCCGAGTCACAGATACGCAGTATTTT
CDR3 protein: CASSLEASGLRVTDTQYF

J gene: TRBJ2-1
D gene: .
clone size: .
V gene: TRBV5-6
CDR3 DNA: TGTGCCAGCAACTCCAGGGGGGCAAGCTCCTACAATGAGCAGTTCTTC
CDR3 protein: CASNSRGASSYNEQFF

J gene: TRBJ2-5
D gene: TRBD1
clone size: .
V gene: TRBV2
CDR3 DNA: TGTGCCAGCAGAGGACAGGTCCTGCCAGGAGAGACCCAGTACTTC
CDR3 protein: CASRGQVLPGETQYF

J gene: TRBJ1-2
D gene: TRBD1
clone size: few
V gene: TRBV2
CDR3 DNA: TGTGCCAGCAGTCTGGACAGGTTATCCTATGGCTACACCTTC
CDR3 protein: CASSLDRLSYGYTF

J gene: TRBJ1-5
D gene: .
clone size: once
V gene: TRBV5-5
CDR3 DNA: TGTGCCAGCAACATACAGGCCGACAATCAGCCCCAGCATTTT
CDR3 protein: CASNIQADNQPQHF

J gene: TRBJ1-2
D gene: .
clone size: .
V gene: TRBV5-1
CDR3 DNA: TGCGCCAGCAGCTTGGCTCTGTCGGACACTAACTATGGCTACACCTTC
CDR3 protein: CASSLALSDTNYGYTF

J gene: TRBJ1-2
D gene: TRBD1
clone size: .
V gene: TRBV2
CDR3 DNA: TGTGCCAGCAGTGAAAACCCGACGACAGGGCCTGGTGGCTACACCTTC
CDR3 protein: CASSENPTTGPGGYTF

J gene: TRBJ2-3
D gene: .
clone size: once
V gene: TRBV30
CDR3 DNA: TGTGCCTGGAGTAGGGGAACAGATACGCAGTATTTT
CDR3 protein: CAWSRGTDTQYF

J gene: TRBJ1-1
D gene: .
clone size: .
V gene: TRBV9
CDR3 DNA: TGTGCCAGCAGCGTAGGGGCAGGGGATATCACTGAAGCTTTCTTT
CDR3 protein: CASSVGAGDITEAFF

J gene: TRBJ2-3
D gene: TRBD2
clone size: .
V gene: TRBV7-9
CDR3 DNA: TGTGCCAGCAGCTTGGGTCTTAGCGGGAGCGGAGATACGCAGTATTTT
CDR3 protein: CASSLGLSGSGDTQYF

J gene: TRBJ1-1
D gene: .
clone size: .
V gene: TRBV12-5
CDR3 DNA: TGTGCTAGTGGCCAAACAGTTCCGAACACTGAAGCTTTCTTT
CDR3 protein: CASGQTVPNTEAFF

J gene: TRBJ1-1
D gene: .
clone size: .
V gene: TRBV6-6
CDR3 DNA: TGTGCCAGCGCTAAAGGGGGAACTGAAGCTTTCTTT
CDR3 protein: CASAKGGTEAFF

J gene: TRBJ2-3
D gene: TRBD1
clone size: .
V gene: TRBV4-1
CDR3 DNA: TGCGCCAGCAGCCCCCGGACAGGGCCGGCAGCAGATACGCAGTATTTT
CDR3 protein: CASSPRTGPAADTQYF

J gene: TRBJ2-5
D gene: TRBD1
clone size: .
V gene: TRBV2
CDR3 DNA: TGTGCCAGCAGTGAACAACAGGGGGCCCTACAAGAGACCCAGTACTTC
CDR3 protein: CASSEQQGALQETQYF

J gene: TRBJ2-1
D gene: .
clone size: .
V gene: TRBV5-1
CDR3 DNA: TGCGCCAGCAGCTTGTCAAGTAGCTCCTACAATGAGCAGTTCTTC
CDR3 protein: CASSLSSSSYNEQFF

J gene: TRBJ2-5
D gene: TRBD2
clone size: .
V gene: TRBV13
CDR3 DNA: TGTGCCAGCAGCGACGGACTAGCGGGGGGACCGTACCAAGAGACCCAGTACTTC
CDR3 protein: CASSDGLAGGPYQETQYF

J gene: TRBJ2-7
D gene: TRBD1
clone size: .
V gene: TRBV11-2
CDR3 DNA: TGTGCCAGCAGGAACCGGGACAGGCCCTACGAGCAGTACTTC
CDR3 protein: CASRNRDRPYEQYF

J gene: TRBJ2-6
D gene: .
clone size: .
V gene: TRBV19
CDR3 DNA: TGTGCCAGTAGTATAGGCAGGCGGGGCTCTGGGGCCAACGTCCTGACTTTC
CDR3 protein: CASSIGRRGSGANVLTF

J gene: TRBJ2-7
D gene: .
clone size: once
V gene: TRBV14
CDR3 DNA: TGTGCCAGCAGCCAAGACGACAGGCCCTACGAGCAGTACTTC
CDR3 protein: CASSQDDRPYEQYF

J gene: TRBJ2-6
D gene: .
clone size: once
V gene: TRBV24-1
CDR3 DNA: TGTGCCACCAGAATCGGGGTGCCCTCTTTAGGGGCCAACGTCCTGACTTTC
CDR3 protein: CATRIGVPSLGANVLTF

J gene: TRBJ1-2
D gene: TRBD1
clone size: .
V gene: TRBV6-1
CDR3 DNA: TGTGCCAGCAGTGAAGACCAGGGGGCTAACTATGGCTACACCTTC
CDR3 protein: CASSEDQGANYGYTF

J gene: TRBJ2-1
D gene: .
clone size: .
V gene: TRBV6-5
CDR3 DNA: TGTGCCAGCAACGATGGAGTTGGCTACAATGAGCAGTTCTTC
CDR3 protein: CASNDGVGYNEQFF